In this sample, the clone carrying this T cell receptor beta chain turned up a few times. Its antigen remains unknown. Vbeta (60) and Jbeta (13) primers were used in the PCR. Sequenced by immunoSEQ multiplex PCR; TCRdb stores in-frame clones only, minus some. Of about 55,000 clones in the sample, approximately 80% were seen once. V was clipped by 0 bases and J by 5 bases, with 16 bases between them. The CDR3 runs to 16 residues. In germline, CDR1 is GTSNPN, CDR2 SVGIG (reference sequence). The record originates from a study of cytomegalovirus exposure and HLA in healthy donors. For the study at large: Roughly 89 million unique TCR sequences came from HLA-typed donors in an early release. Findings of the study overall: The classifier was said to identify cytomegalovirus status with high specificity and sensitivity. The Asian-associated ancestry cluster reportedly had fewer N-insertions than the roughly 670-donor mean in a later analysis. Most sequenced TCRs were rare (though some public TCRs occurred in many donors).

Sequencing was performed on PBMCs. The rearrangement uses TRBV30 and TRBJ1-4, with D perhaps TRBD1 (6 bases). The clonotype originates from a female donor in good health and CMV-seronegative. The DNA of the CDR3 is TGTGCCTGGAGTGTTCCCGACAGGAACTACAATGAAAAACTGTTTTTT. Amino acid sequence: CAWSVPDRNYNEKLFF.